This TCR beta chain is drawn from a study of graft-versus-host responses after intestinal transplantation. Looking at the study overall: Transplant types were multivisceral, liver-intestinal, or isolated intestinal. Once they had received anti-thymocyte globulin induction, all recipients took tacrolimus and steroids for around 3 years.

Looked up from germline, CDR1 is SGDLS and CDR2 is YYNGEE. CDR3 length: 15 residues. Deletions cut 4 bases from V and 1 base from J, with 14 bases between. Using immunoSEQ multiplex PCR, the repertoire was profiled, and TCRdb retains in-frame clones only, with some absent. The sample has 60,000 to 75,000 clones; roughly 90% are singletons. Tissue processing of the graft released intraepithelial and lamina propria lymphocytes from it. The source is a human patient who received an intestinal transplant, so some T cells may come from the graft donor. Sequencing used ileum tissue, obtained 350 to 400 days after transplant. The chain links TRBV9 to TRBJ1-1; D perhaps matches TRBD1 (5 bases). CDR3 in DNA: TGTGCCAGCAGCACTCATATGCAGGGGAACACTGAAGCTTTCTTT. Its protein is CASSTHMQGNTEAFF.